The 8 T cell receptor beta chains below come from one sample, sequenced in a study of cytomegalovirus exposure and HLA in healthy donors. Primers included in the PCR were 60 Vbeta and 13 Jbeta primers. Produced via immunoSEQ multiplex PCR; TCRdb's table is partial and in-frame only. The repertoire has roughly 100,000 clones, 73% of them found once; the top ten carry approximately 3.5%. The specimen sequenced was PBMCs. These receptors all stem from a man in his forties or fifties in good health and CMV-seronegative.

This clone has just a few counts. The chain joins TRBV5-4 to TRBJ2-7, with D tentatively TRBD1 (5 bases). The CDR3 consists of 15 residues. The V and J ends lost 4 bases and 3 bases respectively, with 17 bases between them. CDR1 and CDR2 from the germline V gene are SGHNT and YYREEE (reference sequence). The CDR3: CASSIDRFVNYEQYF. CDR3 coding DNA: TGTGCCAGCAGCATTGACAGATTCGTTAACTACGAGCAGTACTTC.

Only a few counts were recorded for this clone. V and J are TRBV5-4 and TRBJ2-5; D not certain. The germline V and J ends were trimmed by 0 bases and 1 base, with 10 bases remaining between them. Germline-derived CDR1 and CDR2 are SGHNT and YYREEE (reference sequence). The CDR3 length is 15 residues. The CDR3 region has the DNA TGTGCCAGCAGCTTGGACCAGGCCCGCCAAGAGACCCAGTACTTC. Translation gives CASSLDQARQETQYF.

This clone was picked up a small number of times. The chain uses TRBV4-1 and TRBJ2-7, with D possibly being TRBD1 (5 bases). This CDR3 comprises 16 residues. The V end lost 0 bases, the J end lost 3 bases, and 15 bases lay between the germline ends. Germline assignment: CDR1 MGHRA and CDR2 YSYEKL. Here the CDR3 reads CASSQDLGHTNYEQYF. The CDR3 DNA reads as TGCGCCAGCAGCCAAGATTTAGGACATACTAACTACGAGCAGTACTTC.

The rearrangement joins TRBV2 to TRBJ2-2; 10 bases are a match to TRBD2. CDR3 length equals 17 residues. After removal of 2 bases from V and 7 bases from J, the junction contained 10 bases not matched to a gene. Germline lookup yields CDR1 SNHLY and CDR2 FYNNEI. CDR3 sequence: CASSELGLAGEGGELFF. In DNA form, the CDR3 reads TGTGCCAGCAGTGAATTGGGGCTAGCGGGGGAGGGCGGGGAGCTGTTTTTT.

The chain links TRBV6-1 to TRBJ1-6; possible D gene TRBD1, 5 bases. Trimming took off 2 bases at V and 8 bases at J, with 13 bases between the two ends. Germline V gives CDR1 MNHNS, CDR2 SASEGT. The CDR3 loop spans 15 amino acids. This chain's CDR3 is CASSETRQPDSPLHF. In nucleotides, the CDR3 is TGTGCCAGCAGTGAAACGAGACAGCCGGATTCACCCCTCCACTTT.

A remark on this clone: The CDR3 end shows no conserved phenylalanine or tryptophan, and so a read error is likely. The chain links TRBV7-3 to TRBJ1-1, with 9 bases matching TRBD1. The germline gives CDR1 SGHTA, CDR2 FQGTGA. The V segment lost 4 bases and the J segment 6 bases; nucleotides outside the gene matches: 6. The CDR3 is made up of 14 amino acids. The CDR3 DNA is TGTGCCAGCAGCTCACAGGGGGCGCCAGCTGAAGCTTTCGTT. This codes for CASSSQGAPAEAFV.

The CDR3 region is CASSTTKSSYNEQFF. In DNA form, the CDR3 reads TGCGCCAGCAGCACTACCAAGAGCTCCTACAATGAGCAGTTCTTC. The gene calls are TRBV5-1 and TRBJ2-1; no clear D gene. CDR1 and CDR2 (germline): SGHRS, YFSETQ. Between the trimmed V and J ends, which lost 4 bases and 0 bases, there was a span of 11 bases. CDR3 size: 15 residues.

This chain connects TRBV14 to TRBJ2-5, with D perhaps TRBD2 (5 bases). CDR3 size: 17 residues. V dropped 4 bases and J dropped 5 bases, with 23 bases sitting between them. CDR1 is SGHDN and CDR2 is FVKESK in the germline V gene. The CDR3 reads CASSPLGSWFDSETQYF. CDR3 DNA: TGTGCCAGCAGCCCCTTGGGGAGCTGGTTTGATTCGGAGACCCAGTACTTC.